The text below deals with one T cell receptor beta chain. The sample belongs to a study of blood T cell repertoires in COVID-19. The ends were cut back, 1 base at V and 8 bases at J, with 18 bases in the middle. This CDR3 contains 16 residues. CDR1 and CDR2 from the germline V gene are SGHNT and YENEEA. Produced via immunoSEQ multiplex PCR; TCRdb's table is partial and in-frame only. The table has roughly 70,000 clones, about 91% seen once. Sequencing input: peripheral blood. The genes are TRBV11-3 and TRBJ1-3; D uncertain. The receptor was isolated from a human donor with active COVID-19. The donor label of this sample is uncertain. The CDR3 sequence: CASSLGGRRRADTIYF. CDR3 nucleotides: TGTGCCAGCAGCTTAGGCGGTCGTCGGAGGGCAGACACCATATATTTT. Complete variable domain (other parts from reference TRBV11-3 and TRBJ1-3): EAGVVQSPRYKIIEKKQPVAFWCNPISGHNTLYWYLQNLGQGPELLIRYENEEAVDDSQLPKDRFSAERLKGVDSTLKIQPAELGDSAVYLCASSLGGRRRADTIYFGEGSWLTVV.